This paragraph covers one T cell receptor (beta chain) sequence. Its antigen is as yet unknown. This sample was included in a study of blood T cells in healthy people across ages. A sample-barcoded 5' primer and a J-beta primer mix were used in a second PCR of roughly 7 to 12 cycles. TCRdb re-derived calls from the 5' RACE reads in MiXCR, one entry per CDR3 protein. The sample yields about 600,000 distinct CDR3 sequences, around 48% seen once. They isolated at least 6 million PBMCs from each sample. Whole-study results and caveats: Because sorting was not performed, PBMCs prevented conclusive naive versus antigen-experienced comparison. Percentage of naive T cells showed a strong correlation with TCR beta diversity.

V was clipped by 5 bases and J by 1 base; unmatched bases: 11. This CDR3 comprises 18 residues. Germline V gene sequence: CDR1 SGHRS, CDR2 YFSETQ. The chain recombines TRBV5-1 with TRBJ2-1, with TRBD2 identical over 11 bases. The receptor was isolated from a man older than 75 in good health. Sequenced input: blood. CDR3 sequence (DNA): TGCGCCAGCAGACGAGGTAGCGGGAGGGAATTTTCCTACAATGAGCAGTTCTTC. This translates into CASRRGSGREFSYNEQFF.